A single sample is the source of the 28 T cell receptor beta chains below, sequenced in a study of tumor-infiltrating lymphocytes in oesophageal squamous cell carcinoma. MiXCR was run by TCRdb on the PCR reads, yielding one entry per CDR3 protein. The data show 3,500 to 4,000 distinct CDR3 sequences, with approximately 19% seen just once and about 50% held by the top ten. The sequenced sample was normal esophageal tissue next to the tumor. These receptors originate from a male donor with esophageal squamous cell carcinoma.

This clonotype was seen ten or more times. This CDR3 reads CASSLGMNNGYTF. CDR3 nucleotides: TGTGCCAGCAGCCTTGGGATGAACAATGGCTACACCTTC. The gene calls are TRBV5-8 and TRBJ1-2; D is undetermined. Germline loops: CDR1 SGHTS, CDR2 YDEGEE. The V end lost 4 bases, the J end lost 6 bases, and 13 bases lay between the germline ends. The length of the CDR3 is 13 residues.

Of note for this clonotype: The conserved final phenylalanine or tryptophan is absent from the CDR3, which likely points to a read error. It is unclear where the CDR3 begins or ends on the DNA, so no DNA is shown, and the CDR3 is as TCRdb lists it. The chain links TRBV7-2 to TRBJ2-4. The germline CDR1 and CDR2 sequences are SGHTA and FQGNSA. The CDR3 spans 15 amino acids, including both terminal residues. CDR3 residues: CASSLTSSAEAFFGN.

This clonotype has at least ten counts. The rearrangement links TRBV28 to TRBJ2-1; D is possibly TRBD2 (6 bases). Between the trimmed V and J ends, which lost 3 bases and 11 bases, there was a span of 17 bases. This CDR3 has 14 residues. Germline CDR1 reads MDHEN; CDR2 reads SYDVKM. CDR3 residues: CASSLSFGGPKQFF. CDR3 sequence (DNA): TGTGCCAGCAGTTTGTCCTTCGGGGGTCCGAAGCAGTTCTTC.

By sample share, this clonotype is large. The CDR3 protein is CASTGKVPGSYNEQFF. The CDR3 bases are TGTGCCAGCACTGGTAAGGTCCCGGGGTCCTACAATGAGCAGTTCTTC. This chain links TRBV6-1 with TRBJ2-1; D may be TRBD2 (5 bases). Trimming took off 7 bases at V and 1 base at J, with 17 bases between the two ends. CDR1 is MNHNS, CDR2 SASEGT, per germline. The CDR3 runs 16 residues.

This clonotype was seen at least ten times. This sequence joins TRBV6-2 or TRBV6-3 and TRBJ2-7; TRBD1 matches at 11 bases. Trimming at V came to 2 bases and at J to 6 bases, leaving 6 bases not matched to a gene. Germline V gene sequence: CDR1 MNHEY, CDR2 SVGEGT. This CDR3 contains 15 residues. The CDR3 DNA follows: TGTGCCAGCAGTTACCCGTGGACAGGGGGCGCCGAGCAGTACTTC. Protein product: CASSYPWTGGAEQYF.

In this sample, this clonotype is medium-sized (0.01 to 0.1%). Written as DNA, the CDR3 is TGTGCCAGCAGTTTAGGCGGGGGGTACCAAGAGACCCAGTACTTC. Protein sequence: CASSLGGGYQETQYF. V usage is TRBV12-3 or TRBV12-4 and J usage is TRBJ2-5; 8 bases are shared with TRBD2. The CDR3 runs to 15 residues. V lost 1 base and J lost 0; bases outside the gene matches: 1.

Sample share makes this clonotype large. No DNA is shown, since the ends of the CDR3 on it are uncertain; the CDR3 is the one TCRdb lists. The V and J genes are TRBV7-2 and TRBJ2-7; the table's D call, TRBD1, was not checked against the DNA. CDR1 SGHTA and CDR2 FQGNSA come from the germline V gene. The CDR3 is 13 residues long, ends included. The CDR3 protein is CASSLVGSGAPYF.

The chain joins TRBV20-1 to TRBJ2-1; 10 bases match TRBD2. The germline V gene has CDR1 DFQATT and CDR2 SNEGSKA (reference sequence). This CDR3 has 14 residues. V dropped 5 bases and J dropped 4; count of bases not matched to a gene: 5. This CDR3 is CSAPSGGAYNEQFF. The CDR3 DNA reads TGCAGTGCTCCAAGCGGGGGGGCATACAATGAGCAGTTCTTC.

This clonotype was seen repeatedly, ten times or more. The chain is built from TRBV5-1 and TRBJ2-5; D unresolved. The germline CDR1 and CDR2 sequences are SGHRS and YFSETQ. The CDR3 loop spans 14 amino acids. The V end was cut by 1 base, the J end by 2 bases, with 9 bases between. CDR3 sequence reads: CASSLSAAQETQYF. Here the CDR3 DNA reads TGCGCCAGCAGCTTGTCAGCAGCACAAGAGACCCAGTACTTC.

The rearrangement links TRBV6-6 to TRBJ1-4, with D possibly being TRBD1 (6 bases). V was shortened by 2 bases and J by 6 bases, with 19 bases between the two germline ends. The CDR3 contains 17 residues. Germline CDR1 reads MNHNY; CDR2 reads SVGAGI (reference sequence). CDR3 in amino acids: CASSYPLTGSGDEKLFF. In nucleotides, the CDR3 is TGTGCCAGCAGTTACCCACTTACAGGGTCCGGGGATGAAAAACTGTTTTTT.

This clonotype is a singleton in its sample. The CDR3 ends on some other residue instead of the conserved phenylalanine or tryptophan, so this is likely a read error. No DNA is shown, since the ends of the CDR3 on it are uncertain; the CDR3 is the one TCRdb lists. The chain links TRBV12-3 or TRBV12-4 to TRBJ2-6; no DNA check was done on the table's D call, TRBD1. The CDR3 adds up to 18 amino acids, both ends counted. CDR3: CASSLSGTGSSYEQYFGA.

Turning to this clonotype: One junction end does not reproduce the germline sequence, and a read error may be involved. The chain employs TRBV7-2 and TRBJ2-3; 13 nucleotides match TRBD2. The DNA end is more similar to TRBJ2-7, so the J call may be wrong. The germline gives CDR1 SGHTA, CDR2 FQGNSA. This CDR3 spans 15 amino acids. CDR3 region: CAGSDGTSGACEQYF. DNA of the CDR3: TGTGCCGGCAGCGATGGGACTAGCGGGGCCTGCGAGCAGTACTTC.

In this sample, this clonotype turned up a few times. The chain links TRBV9 to TRBJ2-5; D may match TRBD1 or TRBD2 (5 bases each). This CDR3 contains 14 residues. The germline V gene encodes CDR1 SGDLS and CDR2 YYNGEE. Between the trimmed V and J ends, which lost 0 bases and 2 bases, there was a span of 8 bases. The CDR3 region is CASSVGGRQETQYF. The CDR3 DNA is TGTGCCAGCAGCGTAGGGGGACGGCAAGAGACCCAGTACTTC.

The chain uses TRBV19 and TRBJ1-5; D call uncertain. The V and J ends lost 3 bases and 9 bases respectively, with 12 bases between them. The CDR3 is 13 residues long. Germline V gene lookup returns CDR1 LNHDA and CDR2 SQIVND (reference sequence). The CDR3: CASSIQPVAPQHF. CDR3 in DNA: TGTGCCAGTAGTATCCAACCAGTCGCGCCCCAGCATTTT.

In this sample, this clonotype is medium-sized (0.01 to 0.1%). The chain employs TRBV12-3 or TRBV12-4 and TRBJ1-6, with D unresolved. With 7 bases removed from V and 4 bases from J, the gap between germline ends came to 8 bases. This CDR3 is built from 13 residues. CDR3 residues: CASKLGYNSPLHF. CDR3 in DNA: TGTGCCAGCAAGTTGGGGTATAATTCACCCCTCCACTTT.

This clonotype is categorized as medium-sized. The chain joins TRBV7-2 to TRBJ2-7, with 11 nucleotides matching TRBD2. CDR1 is SGHTA and CDR2 is FQGNSA in the germline V gene. Unmatched junction bases numbered 12, after V lost 5 bases and J lost 0 bases. This CDR3 region has 18 residues. CDR3 in DNA: TGTGCCAGCAGCCCACAGCCTAGCGGGGGGAGTCTCTCCTACGAGCAGTACTTC. It yields the protein CASSPQPSGGSLSYEQYF. Filled out from reference TRBV7-2 and TRBJ2-7, the complete variable domain reads GAGVSQSPSNKVTEKGKDVELRCDPISGHTALYWYRQSLGQGLEFLIYFQGNSAPDKSGLPSDRFSAERTGGSVSTLTIQRTQQEDSAVYLCASSPQPSGGSLSYEQYFGPGTRLTVT.

This clonotype was detected ten times or more. The rearrangement links TRBV18 to TRBJ2-4, with D perhaps given as TRBD1 or TRBD2 (6 bases each). The V end lost 5 bases, the J end lost 0 bases, and 17 bases lay between the germline ends. The CDR3 extends over 17 amino acids. Germline lookup yields CDR1 KGHSH and CDR2 LQKENI. The CDR3 region is CASSSVGGGGAKNIQYF. CDR3 sequence (DNA): TGTGCCAGCTCATCGGTCGGGGGCGGAGGAGCCAAAAACATTCAGTACTTC.

This clonotype was detected ten times or more. This sequence may be a read error, since a much larger clone differs from it by one base. The rearrangement links TRBV7-9 to TRBJ2-5; 9 nucleotides line up with TRBD2. The junction had 12 bases not matched to a gene; V was cut back by 5 bases and J by 11 bases. Germline assignment: CDR1 SEHNR and CDR2 FQNEAQ (reference sequence). This CDR3 is built from 14 residues. The CDR3 nucleotides are TGTGCCAGCAGCCGGACTAGCGACTACAATGAGCAGTACTTC. Residues: CASSRTSDYNEQYF.

This clonotype was observed many times. The V and J genes are TRBV5-6 and TRBJ2-3; 7 bases align to TRBD1. The CDR3 is 14 amino acids. Germline CDR1 reads SGHDT; CDR2 reads YYEEEE. After removal of 1 base from V and 5 bases from J, the junction contained 4 bases not matched to a gene. The DNA of the CDR3 is TGTGCCAGCAGCTTGTTACAGGGGATAGATACGCAGTATTTT. Amino acid sequence: CASSLLQGIDTQYF.

This clonotype has at least ten counts. The chain uses TRBV10-1 and TRBJ2-3; D is ambiguous. Germline assignment: CDR1 WNHNN and CDR2 SYGVQD (reference sequence). CDR3 size: 14 residues. Between the trimmed V and J ends, which lost 0 bases and 2 bases, there was a span of 6 bases. The CDR3 DNA is TGCGCCAGCAGTGAGTCCCAGGTCACAGATACGCAGTATTTT. Its translation: CASSESQVTDTQYF.

Only one count was recorded for this clonotype. Being one base from a much bigger clone, this may be a read error. The J gene is TRBJ2-5, the V gene TRBV6-4; 8 bases match TRBD1. The J call may be faulty, since TRBJ2-1 better matches the DNA end. Germline CDR1 is MRHNA and CDR2 is SNTAGT. The CDR3 extends over 15 amino acids. This CDR3 is CASSYSTGAVNEQFF. In DNA form, the CDR3 reads TGTGCCAGCAGTTATTCGACAGGGGCGGTAAATGAGCAGTTCTTC.

This clonotype ranks as medium-sized. V gene TRBV7-6 combines with J gene TRBJ1-1; D unresolved. Per germline, CDR1 SGHVS and CDR2 FNYEAQ. The CDR3 length is 14 residues. Between the trimmed V and J ends, which lost 6 bases and 0 bases, there was a span of 11 bases. The CDR3 protein is CASSLDGLNTEAFF. Written as DNA, the CDR3 is TGTGCCAGCAGTCTAGATGGGCTGAACACTGAAGCTTTCTTT.

To note about this clonotype: An end of the junction does not agree with germline; a read error may underlie this. The rearrangement uses TRBV7-1 and TRBJ2-3; a possible D gene is TRBD2 (7 bases). TRBV7-1 is annotated as an ORF whose role is uncertain. CDR3 length equals 16 residues. The CDR3 DNA reads TGTGCCGGCAGCTTACGGCGGGGCGGGGGCACAGATAGGCAGTATTTT. Its translation is CAGSLRRGGGTDRQYF.

By share, this clonotype counts as medium-sized. One end of the junction fails to match germline, which may point to a read error. The CDR3 region is CASKEGSYNSPLHF. CDR3 DNA sequence: TGTGCCAGCAAGGAAGGGTCCTATAATTCACCCCTCCACTTC. This sequence joins TRBV7-9 and TRBJ1-6; D not resolved. This CDR3 spans 14 amino acids. Germline V lookup: CDR1 SEHNR, CDR2 FQNEAQ (reference sequence).

As to this clonotype: The missing conserved phenylalanine or tryptophan at the end of this CDR3 makes a read error likely. Because the CDR3's place on the DNA is in doubt, the DNA is left out and the CDR3 is given as listed by TCRdb. The V call is TRBV7-2, the J call TRBJ1-6. The germline gives CDR1 SGHTA, CDR2 FQGNSA. From its first to its last residue, the CDR3 has 14 amino acids. The CDR3 here is CASSLPLRTSGGDA.

On this clonotype: Since no conserved phenylalanine or tryptophan closes the CDR3, a read error is the likely cause. The DNA is omitted, as the CDR3 cannot be located on it reliably, and the CDR3 follows TCRdb's listing. The V call is TRBV10-2, the J call TRBJ2-1; TRBD1 reflects the table's D call only, with no check against the DNA. 16 amino acids form the CDR3, both terminal residues included. Germline CDR1 and CDR2: WSHSY and SAAADI. The CDR3 protein is CASSDIGKVYGYTFGS.

In its sample, this clonotype was seen many times. The rearrangement links TRBV4-1 to TRBJ2-1; weak D call: TRBD2 (5 bases). The CDR3 has 14 amino acids. Trimming shortened V by 0 bases and J by 6 bases, and 9 bases separated the two germline ends. CDR1 and CDR2 (germline): MGHRA, YSYEKL. The CDR3 bases are TGCGCCAGCAGCCAAGAAAAGGACTTCAATGAGCAGTTCTTC. This encodes CASSQEKDFNEQFF.

By share, this clonotype counts as medium-sized. The chain couples TRBV7-6 to TRBJ1-5, with D possibly matching TRBD1 (5 bases). The V end lost 5 bases, the J end lost 3 bases, and 11 bases lay between the germline ends. The CDR3 has 14 residues. Germline CDR1 reads SGHVS; CDR2 reads FNYEAQ. CDR3 nucleotides: TGTGCCAGCAGCCCATCCGGGACCAATCAGCCCCAGCATTTT. This translates into CASSPSGTNQPQHF.